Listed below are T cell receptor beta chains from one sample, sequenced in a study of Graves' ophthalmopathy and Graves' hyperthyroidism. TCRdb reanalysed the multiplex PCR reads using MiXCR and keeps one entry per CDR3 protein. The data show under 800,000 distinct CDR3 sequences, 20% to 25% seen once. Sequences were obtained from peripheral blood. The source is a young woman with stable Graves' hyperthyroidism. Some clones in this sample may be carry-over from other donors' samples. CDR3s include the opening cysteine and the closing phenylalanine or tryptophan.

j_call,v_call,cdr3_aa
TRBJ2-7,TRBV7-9,CASSLIEYEQYF
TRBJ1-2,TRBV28,CASKEWGYGYTF
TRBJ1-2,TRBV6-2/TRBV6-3,CASSYTDRGYGYTF
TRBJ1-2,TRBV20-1,CSASPSAGYGYTF
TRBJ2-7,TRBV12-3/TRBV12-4,CASSLGQGFFEQYF
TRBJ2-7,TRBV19,CASSTRTEEKYF
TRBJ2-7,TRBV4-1,CASSLTYSSTYEQYF
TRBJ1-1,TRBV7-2,CASSSQGTTEAFF
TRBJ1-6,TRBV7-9,CASSLKGQIHSPLHF
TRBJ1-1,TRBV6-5,CASSYSASSTEAFF
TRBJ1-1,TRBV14,CASSQGYRTEAFF
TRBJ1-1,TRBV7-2,CASSLWGRVGTEAFF
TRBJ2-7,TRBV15,CATSVTGGSYEQYF
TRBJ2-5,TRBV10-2,CASSERDRSETQYF
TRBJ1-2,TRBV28,CASSPPTGVRGYTF
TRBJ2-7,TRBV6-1,CASRELDGTYEQYF
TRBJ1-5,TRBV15,CATNSDRVDQPQHF
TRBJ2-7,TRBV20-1,CSARTGRGVYEQYF
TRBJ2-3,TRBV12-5,CASGLATGAIVDTQYF
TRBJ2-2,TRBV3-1,CASSQERRHYTGELFF
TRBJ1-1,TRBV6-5,CASSPVGQSVFF
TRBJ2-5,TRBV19,CASSIEKGKTQYF
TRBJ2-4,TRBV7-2,CASSSSGGGAKNIQYF
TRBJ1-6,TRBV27,CASSPRVAYSPLHF
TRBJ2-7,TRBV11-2,CASSLVWVTYEQYF
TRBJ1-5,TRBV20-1,CSAASPGQGVRNQPQHF
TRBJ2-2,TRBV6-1,CASGVSGRASGELFF
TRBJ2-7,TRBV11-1,CASSFKTSGAYSYEQYF
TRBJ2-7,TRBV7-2,CASSAVGREVYEQYF
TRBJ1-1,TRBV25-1,CASSELGGQGPPRDTEAFF
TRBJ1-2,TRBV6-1,CASRGEGNYGYTF
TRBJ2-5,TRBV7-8,CASSQRTSYQETQYF
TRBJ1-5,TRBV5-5,CASSLSGWSNQPQHF
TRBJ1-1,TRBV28,CASSLWRMGEAFF
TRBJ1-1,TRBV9,CASSAKWGTDHEAFF
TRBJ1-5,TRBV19,CASSRQGVSNQPQHF
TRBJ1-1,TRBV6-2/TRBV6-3,CASSLRPPGDHKRTAEAFF
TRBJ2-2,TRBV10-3,CAISESRDANTGELFF
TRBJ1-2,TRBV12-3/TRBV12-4,CASSPPTGGRPYGYTF
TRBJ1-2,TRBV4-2,CASSQAVLDGGYTF
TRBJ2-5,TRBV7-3,CASSSLGPGETQYF
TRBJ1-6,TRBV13,CASSGRDTLGPLHF
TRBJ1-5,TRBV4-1,CASSQVGSKYQPQHF
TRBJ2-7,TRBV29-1,CSVEDRPYEQYF
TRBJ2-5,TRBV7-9,CASSYLQGQETQYF